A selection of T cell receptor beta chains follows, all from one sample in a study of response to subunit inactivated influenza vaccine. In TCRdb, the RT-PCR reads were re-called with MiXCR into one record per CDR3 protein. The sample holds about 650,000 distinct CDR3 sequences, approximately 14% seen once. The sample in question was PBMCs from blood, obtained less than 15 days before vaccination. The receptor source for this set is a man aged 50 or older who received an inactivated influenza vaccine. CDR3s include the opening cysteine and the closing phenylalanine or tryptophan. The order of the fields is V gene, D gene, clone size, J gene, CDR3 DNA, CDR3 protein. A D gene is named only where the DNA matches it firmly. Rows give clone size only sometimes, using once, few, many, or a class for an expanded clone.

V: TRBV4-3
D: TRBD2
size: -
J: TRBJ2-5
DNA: TGCGCCAGCAGCCAAGATATAGCGGGGGGGCGTGAGGAGACCCAGTACTTC
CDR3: CASSQDIAGGREETQYF

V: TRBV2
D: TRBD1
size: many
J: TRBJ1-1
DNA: TGTGCCAGCAGTGAATATCAGGGGGCGACCACTGAAGCTTTCTTT
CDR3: CASSEYQGATTEAFF

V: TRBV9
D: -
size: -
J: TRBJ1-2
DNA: TGTGCCAGCAGCGTAGCGGAGACCTATGGCTACACCTTC
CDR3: CASSVAETYGYTF

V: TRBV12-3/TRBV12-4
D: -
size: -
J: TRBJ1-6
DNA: TGTGCCAGCAGTCTCCTAGGGGGAACCAATTCACCCCTCCACTTT
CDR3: CASSLLGGTNSPLHF

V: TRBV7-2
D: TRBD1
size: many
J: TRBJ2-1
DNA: TGTGCCAGCAGCTTTAAGACAGGGAGCCCCTACAATGAGCAGTTCTTC
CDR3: CASSFKTGSPYNEQFF

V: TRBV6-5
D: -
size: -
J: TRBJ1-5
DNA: TGTGCCAGCAGTTACTCGTTCCAGAGCAATCAGCCCCAGCATTTT
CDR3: CASSYSFQSNQPQHF

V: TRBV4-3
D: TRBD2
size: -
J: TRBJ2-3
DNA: TGCGCCAGCAGCCAAGAGTTGCCGGGACGGGGGGGTCTAGGGACGCAGTATTTT
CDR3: CASSQELPGRGGLGTQYF

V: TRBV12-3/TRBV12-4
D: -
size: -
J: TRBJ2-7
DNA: TGTGCCAGCAGTTTAAAACGGGGGGCCCGCAACGAGCAGTACTTC
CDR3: CASSLKRGARNEQYF

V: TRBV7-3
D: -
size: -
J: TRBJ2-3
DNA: TGTGCCAGCAGCCCGGCGTTCACAGATACGCAGTATTTT
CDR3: CASSPAFTDTQYF

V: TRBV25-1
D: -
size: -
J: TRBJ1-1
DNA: TGTGCCAGCAGTGAAAGTACAGGGTGGAGCACTGAAGCTTTCTTT
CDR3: CASSESTGWSTEAFF

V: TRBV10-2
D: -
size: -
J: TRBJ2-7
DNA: TGCGCCAGCAGTGTGGTCACCTACGAGCAGTACTTC
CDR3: CASSVVTYEQYF

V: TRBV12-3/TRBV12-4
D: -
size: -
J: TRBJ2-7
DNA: TGTGCCAGCAGTTTTCGGCCAGATAGTGAGCAGTACTTC
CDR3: CASSFRPDSEQYF

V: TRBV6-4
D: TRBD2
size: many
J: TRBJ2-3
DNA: TGTGCCAGCGGAGCGGGGCACACAGATACGCAGTATTTT
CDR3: CASGAGHTDTQYF

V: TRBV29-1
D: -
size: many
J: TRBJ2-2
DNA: TGCAGCGTAATACAAAATCCCGGACCAACTACCGGGGAGCTGTTTTTT
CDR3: CSVIQNPGPTTGELFF

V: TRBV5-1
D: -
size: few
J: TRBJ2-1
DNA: TGCGCCAGCAGCTTACTAACTAGCTGGCAGGGTGAGCAGTTCTTC
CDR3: CASSLLTSWQGEQFF

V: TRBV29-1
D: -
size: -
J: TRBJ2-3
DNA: TGCAGCGTTTTGCCTAGAGCAGATACGCAGTATTTT
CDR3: CSVLPRADTQYF

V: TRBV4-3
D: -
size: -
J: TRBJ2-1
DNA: TGCGCCAGCAGCCAAGATGATCTTGGAGAGCAGTTCTTC
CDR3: CASSQDDLGEQFF

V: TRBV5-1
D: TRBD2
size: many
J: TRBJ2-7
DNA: TGCGCCAGCAGCCTACTAGCGGGGGCCTCCTACGAGCAGTACTTC
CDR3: CASSLLAGASYEQYF

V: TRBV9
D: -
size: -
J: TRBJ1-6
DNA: TGTGCCAGCAGTGTGAGCGGGGACCCAAGGAACTCACCCCTCCACTTT
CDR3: CASSVSGDPRNSPLHF

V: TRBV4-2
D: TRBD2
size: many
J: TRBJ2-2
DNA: TGTGCCAGCAGCCAAGTTGCGGGAGGGCCGGTCGGGGAGCTGTTTTTT
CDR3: CASSQVAGGPVGELFF

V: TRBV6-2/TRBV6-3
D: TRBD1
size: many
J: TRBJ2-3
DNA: TGTGCCAGCAGTTACTCCCGGACAGGGGGCACAGATACGCAGTATTTT
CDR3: CASSYSRTGGTDTQYF

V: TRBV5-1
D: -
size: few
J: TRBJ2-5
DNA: TGCGCCAGTTCCAAGGGCCTTTCGGGAGAGACCCAGTACTTC
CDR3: CASSKGLSGETQYF

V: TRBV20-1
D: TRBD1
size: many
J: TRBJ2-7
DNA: TGCAGTGCTAGAGATACGACAGGGGAGTCCTACGAGCAGTACTTC
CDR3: CSARDTTGESYEQYF

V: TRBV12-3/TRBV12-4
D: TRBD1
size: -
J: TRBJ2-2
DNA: TGTGCCAGCAAGGGGACCGGGACAGGTGGAACCGGGGAGCTGTTTTTT
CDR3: CASKGTGTGGTGELFF

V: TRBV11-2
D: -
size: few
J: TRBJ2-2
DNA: TGTGCCAGCAGCTTAGATCCCCCGATCACCGGGGAGCTGTTTTTT
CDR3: CASSLDPPITGELFF

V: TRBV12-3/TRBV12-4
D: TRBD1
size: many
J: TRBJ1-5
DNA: TGTGCCAGCAGTCCTCGACAGGGGGTAGGTCCCCAGCATTTT
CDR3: CASSPRQGVGPQHF

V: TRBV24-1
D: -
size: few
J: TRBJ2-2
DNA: TGTGCCACCAGTGATTTTCGGGGTAACACCGGGGAGCTGTTTTTT
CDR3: CATSDFRGNTGELFF

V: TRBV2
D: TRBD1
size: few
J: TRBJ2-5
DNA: TGTGCCAGCAGTTCGGACAGGTGGAGCGGGACCCAGTACTTC
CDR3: CASSSDRWSGTQYF

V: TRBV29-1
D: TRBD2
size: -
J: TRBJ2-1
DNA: TGCAGCGTCCCCCCGGGACTAGCGGGGTTGAGCTCCTACAATGAGCAGTTCTTC
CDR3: CSVPPGLAGLSSYNEQFF

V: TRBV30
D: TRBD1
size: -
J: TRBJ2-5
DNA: TGTGCCTGTAATAAGGGACAGGGGACCACCGTGAACTTC
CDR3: CACNKGQGTTVNF

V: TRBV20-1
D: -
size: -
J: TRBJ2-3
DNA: TGCAGTGCTAGAGGAGGCGGGGGCACAGATACGCAGTATTTT
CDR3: CSARGGGGTDTQYF